Listed below are T cell receptor beta chains from one sample, sequenced in a study of T cells in Graves' hyperthyroidism and ophthalmopathy. TCRdb re-called the multiplex PCR reads through MiXCR, storing one row per CDR3 protein. The sample comprises more than 350,000 distinct CDR3 sequences, 13% to 15% of which are singletons, and approximately 19% rests with the top ten. Sequencing input: blood. Every receptor here comes from a woman aged 55-70 years with Graves' ophthalmopathy. Both conserved end residues are part of each CDR3. The D gene is left open where the match is weak. Not all rows give a size; the values are once, few, many and, for expanded clones, a class.

CDR3 protein	CDR3 DNA	V gene	J gene	clone size	D gene	CDR3 length
CASSFPSGPFNYGYTF	TGTGCCAGTAGTTTTCCCTCGGGACCTTTTAACTATGGCTACACCTTC	TRBV19	TRBJ1-2	-	-	16
CASSNRGVYEQYF	TGTGCCAGTAGTAACAGGGGGGTCTACGAGCAGTACTTC	TRBV19	TRBJ2-7	few	TRBD1	13
CASRLGGNTEAFF	TGTGCCAGCAGGCTTGGGGGGAACACTGAAGCTTTCTTT	TRBV25-1	TRBJ1-1	many	-	13
CSARQGAGVSPLHF	TGCAGTGCGAGACAGGGGGCCGGAGTTTCACCCCTCCACTTT	TRBV20-1	TRBJ1-6	many	TRBD1	14
CASSLDGVVSNQPQHF	TGCGCCAGCAGCTTGGATGGGGTGGTGAGCAATCAGCCCCAGCATTTT	TRBV5-1	TRBJ1-5	many	-	16
CASSESGLSSPLHF	TGTGCCAGCAGTGAATCAGGGTTAAGTTCACCCCTCCACTTT	TRBV6-1	TRBJ1-6	few	-	14
CASSLVAGGLNEQFF	TGTGCCAGCAGTTTGGTAGCGGGAGGTCTGAATGAGCAGTTCTTC	TRBV5-6	TRBJ2-1	many	TRBD2	15
CASSIEGTSGYNEQFF	TGTGCCAGTAGTATAGAAGGGACTAGCGGGTACAATGAGCAGTTCTTC	TRBV19	TRBJ2-1	many	TRBD2	16
CATSRRPLNNEQFF	TGTGCCACCAGTCGGAGGCCCCTAAACAATGAGCAGTTCTTC	TRBV15	TRBJ2-1	-	-	14
CASSLRLYRGGSYNEQFF	TGTGCCAGCAGCTTAAGGCTCTACAGGGGAGGCTCCTACAATGAGCAGTTCTTC	TRBV7-2	TRBJ2-1	many	-	18
CARTPTSGHNEQFF	TGTGCCAGAACACCGACTAGCGGACACAATGAGCAGTTCTTC	TRBV18	TRBJ2-1	-	TRBD2	14
CASGPAPGNYGYTF	TGTGCCAGCGGCCCAGCCCCAGGGAACTATGGCTACACCTTC	TRBV7-3	TRBJ1-2	-	-	14
CASSSSSSPQHF	TGTGCCAGCAGTTCTAGCTCGAGCCCCCAGCATTTT	TRBV2	TRBJ1-5	many	-	12
CAISESNLGDEQFF	TGTGCCATCAGTGAGTCGAACTTGGGGGATGAGCAGTTCTTC	TRBV10-3	TRBJ2-1	many	-	14
CASSQGTSGNQETQYF	TGTGCCAGCAGCCAAGGGACTAGCGGGAACCAAGAGACCCAGTACTTC	TRBV27	TRBJ2-5	-	TRBD2	16
CASSLETGKWNEQFF	TGCGCCAGCAGCTTAGAGACAGGGAAATGGAATGAGCAGTTCTTC	TRBV5-1	TRBJ2-1	-	TRBD1	15
CASAVAQETQYF	TGTGCTAGTGCGGTAGCTCAAGAGACCCAGTACTTC	TRBV12-5	TRBJ2-5	many	-	12
CASREREALNEQFF	TGTGCCAGTAGAGAGCGGGAGGCCCTCAATGAGCAGTTCTTC	TRBV19	TRBJ2-1	few	TRBD2	14
CASSAGGATNEKLFF	TGTGCCAGCAGTGCGGGTGGGGCGACTAATGAAAAACTGTTTTTT	TRBV6-1	TRBJ1-4	many	-	15
CASSPQTGPGELFF	TGTGCCAGCAGCCCCCAGACAGGCCCCGGGGAGCTGTTTTTT	TRBV9	TRBJ2-2	-	-	14
CATKGLADTDTQYF	TGTGCCACAAAAGGACTAGCGGATACAGATACGCAGTATTTT	TRBV24-1	TRBJ2-3	many	TRBD2	14
CAWIWAGGDYGYTF	TGTGCCTGGATTTGGGCAGGGGGAGACTATGGCTACACCTTC	TRBV30	TRBJ1-2	many	TRBD1	14
CASSSSTRGPRGTDTQYF	TGTGCCAGCAGCTCTAGCACTAGGGGGCCGCGAGGCACAGATACGCAGTATTTT	TRBV13	TRBJ2-3	many	TRBD1	18
CASSLGQGRETQYF	TGCGCCAGCAGCTTGGGACAGGGGAGAGAGACCCAGTACTTC	TRBV5-1	TRBJ2-5	many	TRBD1	14
CAITRESSYNEQFF	TGTGCCATCACCCGGGAGAGCTCCTACAATGAGCAGTTCTTC	TRBV10-3	TRBJ2-1	many	-	14
CASSPRSTPGYEQYF	TGTGCCAGCAGTCCACGCTCTACCCCTGGCTACGAGCAGTACTTC	TRBV6-1	TRBJ2-7	many	-	15
CASNDLREVNTGELFF	TGTGCCAGCAACGATCTGCGGGAGGTTAACACCGGGGAGCTGTTTTTT	TRBV3-1	TRBJ2-2	-	TRBD2	16
CASSLAGTPEQYF	TGCGCCAGCAGCTTGGCCGGGACCCCCGAGCAGTACTTC	TRBV5-1	TRBJ2-7	-	-	13
CASSVGSGNTGELFF	TGTGCCAGCAGCGTTGGTAGTGGAAACACCGGGGAGCTGTTTTTT	TRBV9	TRBJ2-2	few	-	15
CASSSRRLNTEAFF	TGTGCCAGCAGTTCGCGCAGGTTGAACACTGAAGCTTTCTTT	TRBV12-3/TRBV12-4	TRBJ1-1	-	-	14
CAWSVGNGYTF	TGTGCCTGGAGTGTAGGGAACGGCTACACCTTC	TRBV30	TRBJ1-2	many	-	11
CASSLTSAIIHEQYF	TGTGCCAGCAGCTTGACTAGCGCAATAATCCACGAGCAGTACTTC	TRBV11-3	TRBJ2-7	few	TRBD2	15
CASSFDLGEETQYF	TGTGCCAGCAGCTTCGACTTAGGGGAGGAGACCCAGTACTTC	TRBV7-8	TRBJ2-5	many	-	14
CASSLPTGDYGYTF	TGTGCCAGCAGCCTTCCTACAGGGGACTATGGCTACACCTTC	TRBV28	TRBJ1-2	many	TRBD1	14
CASSATSGTFSYEQYF	TGTGCCAGCTCAGCCACTAGCGGAACCTTCTCCTACGAGCAGTACTTC	TRBV18	TRBJ2-7	-	TRBD2	16
CAISRDSSQPQHF	TGTGCCATCAGCCGGGACAGCAGCCAGCCCCAGCATTTT	TRBV10-3	TRBJ1-5	many	TRBD1	13
CASSRAPTEGYATNEKLFF	TGTGCCAGCAGCCGCGCCCCGACAGAAGGATATGCAACTAATGAAAAACTGTTTTTT	TRBV11-3	TRBJ1-4	-	-	19
CASRRSGTDTQYF	TGTGCCAGCCGAAGGAGTGGCACAGATACGCAGTATTTT	TRBV5-5	TRBJ2-3	few	-	13
CASSYSRGDTEAFF	TGTGCCAGCAGTTACTCTAGGGGGGACACTGAAGCTTTCTTT	TRBV6-5	TRBJ1-1	many	-	14
CASSLEPGGPKNIQYF	TGTGCCAGCAGCTTAGAACCCGGAGGGCCCAAAAACATTCAGTACTTC	TRBV7-2	TRBJ2-4	many	-	16
CASREGSAPDTQYF	TGTGCCAGCAGAGAAGGGAGTGCCCCAGATACGCAGTATTTT	TRBV7-9	TRBJ2-3	-	-	14
CSARRTGNNEQFF	TGCAGTGCTAGACGGACAGGGAACAATGAGCAGTTCTTC	TRBV20-1	TRBJ2-1	few	TRBD1	13
CSASSGGYEQYF	TGCAGTGCTAGTTCAGGGGGCTACGAGCAGTACTTC	TRBV20-1	TRBJ2-7	many	TRBD1	12
CAWRSLRGGRADGYTF	TGTGCCTGGAGATCCCTCCGGGGGGGGCGCGCCGATGGCTACACCTTC	TRBV30	TRBJ1-2	few	-	16
CASSPSHGASTDTQYF	TGCGCCAGCAGCCCGTCTCACGGGGCTAGCACAGATACGCAGTATTTT	TRBV5-1	TRBJ2-3	many	-	16
CATFRDRAYEQFF	TGTGCCACCTTCCGTGACAGGGCGTATGAGCAGTTCTTC	TRBV28	TRBJ2-1	many	TRBD1	13
CASSITSPTYEQYF	TGTGCCAGTAGTATAACCAGTCCCACCTACGAGCAGTACTTC	TRBV19	TRBJ2-7	-	-	14
CATSGSSNQPQHF	TGTGCCACCAGTGGCAGTAGCAATCAGCCCCAGCATTTT	TRBV24-1	TRBJ1-5	many	-	13
CASSNEGGNQPQHF	TGTGCCAGTAGTAATGAGGGAGGCAATCAGCCCCAGCATTTT	TRBV19	TRBJ1-5	few	-	14
CSARDTGLRYEQYF	TGCAGTGCTAGAGATACGGGACTCCGCTACGAGCAGTACTTC	TRBV20-1	TRBJ2-7	many	-	14
CASSLSGRAWNEQFF	TGTGCCAGCAGTTTAAGCGGGAGGGCCTGGAATGAGCAGTTCTTC	TRBV27	TRBJ2-1	many	TRBD2	15